These 18 T cell receptor beta chains share one sample of origin, sequenced in a study of type 1 regulatory T cells. The antigens these receptors bind are not known. One entry per CDR3 protein, called by TCRdb with MiXCR from the reads. The sample lists more than 50,000 distinct CDR3 sequences, less than 65% occurring once. The sample consisted of cultured non-Tr1 T cells, either the whole culture or a sorted T cell fraction (not recorded which). These receptors were collected from a human donor in good health.

This clonotype was seen only a few times. The genes are TRBV2 and TRBJ2-5, with a tentative D call TRBD1 (6 bases). The V end lost 7 bases, the J end lost 5 bases, and 17 bases lay between the germline ends. CDR1 and CDR2 (germline): SNHLY, FYNNEI. The CDR3 covers 14 residues. CDR3 amino acids: CASIWTDVLETQYF. CDR3 in DNA: TGTGCCAGCATTTGGACAGACGTGCTGGAGACCCAGTACTTC.

The V and J genes are TRBV7-2 and TRBJ2-1; possible D gene TRBD2, 7 bases. The CDR3 loop spans 15 amino acids. In germline, CDR1 is SGHTA, CDR2 FQGNSA. V was shortened by 4 bases and J by 12 bases, with 22 bases between the two germline ends. This chain's CDR3 is CASSSQGRAVFVQFF. Here the CDR3 DNA reads TGTGCCAGCAGCTCCCAGGGGAGGGCCGTCTTTGTGCAGTTCTTC. The whole variable domain, remainder taken from reference TRBV7-2 and TRBJ2-1, is GAGVSQSPSNKVTEKGKDVELRCDPISGHTALYWYRQSLGQGLEFLIYFQGNSAPDKSGLPSDRFSAERTGGSVSTLTIQRTQQEDSAVYLCASSSQGRAVFVQFFGPGTRLTVL.

The chain employs TRBV5-1 and TRBJ2-5, with D unclear. The CDR3 has 14 residues. Germline V gives CDR1 SGHRS, CDR2 YFSETQ. V was pared by 0 bases and J by 0 bases, with 6 bases between. The CDR3 nucleotides are TGCGCCAGCAGCTTGGGACTGTACCAAGAGACCCAGTACTTC. It specifies CASSLGLYQETQYF.

This rearrangement joins TRBV7-8 to TRBJ2-4; no clear D. CDR3 size: 15 residues. Germline V gives CDR1 SGHVS, CDR2 FQNEAQ. V was pared by 1 base and J by 0 bases, with 7 bases between. The CDR3 sequence: CASSLDAEAKNIQYF. The CDR3 region has the DNA TGTGCCAGCAGCTTAGATGCGGAAGCCAAAAACATTCAGTACTTC.

This chain joins TRBV18 and TRBJ2-3; D is uncertain. This CDR3 comprises 17 residues. The germline CDR1 and CDR2 sequences are KGHSH and LQKENI. Between the trimmed V and J ends, which lost 4 bases and 0 bases, there was a span of 17 bases. The CDR3 reads CASSHGQSSSSTDTQYF. DNA of the CDR3: TGTGCCAGCTCACACGGCCAGAGTAGCAGTAGCACAGATACGCAGTATTTT.

This clonotype occurred a few times. The V call is TRBV5-1, the J call TRBJ2-1; 10 nucleotides match TRBD1. V lost 0 bases to trimming and J lost 8 bases; unmatched junction nucleotides: 5. CDR1 is SGHRS and CDR2 is YFSETQ in the germline V gene. The CDR3 totals 15 residues. This CDR3 is CASSLEGTGVYEQFF. CDR3 DNA sequence: TGCGCCAGCAGCTTGGAGGGGACAGGGGTTTATGAGCAGTTCTTC. The whole variable domain, filled in from reference TRBV5-1 and TRBJ2-1, reads KAGVTQTPRYLIKTRGQQVTLSCSPISGHRSVSWYQQTPGQGLQFLFEYFSETQRNKGNFPGRFSGRQFSNSRSEMNVSTLELGDSALYLCASSLEGTGVYEQFFGPGTRLTVL.

This chain connects TRBV4-3 to TRBJ2-3, with 8 bases aligning to TRBD2. The CDR3 runs to 22 residues. V lost 0 bases to trimming and J lost 3 bases; unmatched junction nucleotides: 23. CDR1 and CDR2 (germline): LGHNA, YSLEER. CDR3 residues: CASSQDDWRVLTERESTDTQYF. CDR3 in DNA: TGCGCCAGCAGCCAAGATGACTGGAGGGTTTTGACCGAGCGGGAGAGTACAGATACGCAGTATTTT.

Worth noting for this clonotype: An end of the junction differs from the germline gene, which may be a read error. V is TRBV20-1 and J is TRBJ2-3; 8 bases align to TRBD1. Germline V gene lookup returns CDR1 DFQATT and CDR2 SNEGSKA (reference sequence). The CDR3 totals 14 residues. Here the CDR3 reads CSARTGGSPDTQYF. The CDR3 DNA reads TGCAGTGCTAGAACAGGGGGGTCGCCAGATACACAGTATTTT.

The gene calls are TRBV11-2 and TRBJ2-5; D is ambiguous. CDR3 length equals 13 residues. Trimming took 2 bases from V and 5 from J, leaving 9 bases between them. Per the germline V gene, CDR1 is SGHAT and CDR2 is FQNNGV. The DNA for the CDR3 is TGTGCCAGCAGCTTATTGGACGGTGAGACCCAGTACTTC. It encodes CASSLLDGETQYF.

This clonotype was found a few times. The chain carries TRBV4-2 and TRBJ1-3; the match to TRBD1 covers 10 bases. Germline loops: CDR1 LGHNA, CDR2 YNFKEQ. Trimming took 3 bases from V and 8 from J; bases not matched to a gene: 10. The CDR3 spans 16 residues. CDR3 amino acids: CASSQTGGMSQDTIYF. For the CDR3, the DNA is TGTGCCAGCAGCCAGACAGGGGGCATGTCTCAGGACACCATATATTTT.

The CDR3 reads CSAGPAGTGAYEQYF. The CDR3 DNA follows: TGCAGTGCTGGACCAGCGGGGACGGGGGCCTACGAGCAGTACTTC. The V call is TRBV20-1, the J call TRBJ2-7; TRBD2 matches at 7 bases. The CDR3 sequence is 15 residues long. Germline trimming cut 5 bases from V and 2 bases from J; bases unmatched to any gene: 12. CDR1 DFQATT and CDR2 SNEGSKA come from the germline V gene (reference sequence).

V gene TRBV7-8 combines with J gene TRBJ1-1, with 7 positions matching TRBD1. The germline gives CDR1 SGHVS, CDR2 FQNEAQ. With 5 bases clipped from V and 4 bases from J, the junction kept 7 bases outside the gene matches. CDR3 length: 14 residues. CDR3 sequence reads: CASSMTGSSTEAFF. The DNA of the CDR3 is TGTGCCAGCAGCATGACAGGGAGCAGCACTGAAGCTTTCTTT.

This clonotype was counted at least ten times. The chain uses TRBV4-2 and TRBJ2-5; D is perhaps TRBD1 or TRBD2 (6 bases each). The CDR3 is 13 residues long. Trimming shortened V by 4 bases and J by 5 bases, and 11 bases separated the two germline ends. Germline lookup yields CDR1 LGHNA and CDR2 YNFKEQ. DNA for the CDR3: TGTGCCAGCAGCCGGCAAGGGGGGGAGACCCAGTACTTC. It translates to CASSRQGGETQYF.

As regards this clonotype: The germline gene is not matched at one end of the junction; a read error may be the cause. The chain recombines TRBV5-1 with TRBJ2-5; tentatively, D is TRBD1 or TRBD2 (6 bases each). Germline lookup yields CDR1 SGHRS and CDR2 YFSETQ. The CDR3 length is 14 residues. The CDR3 sequence: CVSSLEGVEATQYF. In nucleotides, the CDR3 is TGCGTCAGCAGCTTGGAGGGGGTGGAAGCGACCCAGTACTTC.

The sample holds a few counts of this clonotype. CDR3 sequence reads: CASRPGLAREVGQFF. CDR3 in DNA: TGTGCCAGCAGACCGGGACTAGCGAGGGAGGTGGGGCAGTTCTTC. The chain carries TRBV27 and TRBJ2-1, with TRBD2 identical over 10 bases. The CDR3 length is 15 residues. From germline, CDR1 is MNHEY and CDR2 SMNVEV (reference sequence). Losses at the gene ends were 6 bases for V and 12 bases for J; bases not matched to a gene: 14.

CDR3 sequence (DNA): TGCAGTGCTAGAGTAGCTAGCGGGACCGGGGAGCTGTTTTTT. Its protein product is CSARVASGTGELFF. The chain uses TRBV20-1 and TRBJ2-2; 8 bases line up with TRBD2. Looked up from germline, CDR1 is DFQATT and CDR2 is SNEGSKA (reference sequence). CDR3 length equals 14 residues. V dropped 1 base and J dropped 5; count of bases not matched to a gene: 3.

This clonotype occurred a few times. V gene TRBV7-2 combines with J gene TRBJ2-2; 9 bases fit TRBD2. The CDR3 runs 16 residues. Trimming removed 2 bases from V and 8 bases from J; junction bases left unmatched: 9. CDR1 and CDR2 from the germline V gene are SGHTA and FQGNSA. The CDR3: CASSLLGTSLNGELFF. CDR3 coding DNA: TGTGCCAGCAGCTTACTCGGGACTAGCCTTAATGGGGAGCTGTTTTTT.

This clonotype came up a few times. The rearrangement uses TRBV18 and TRBJ1-1, with D unclear. The germline gives CDR1 KGHSH, CDR2 LQKENI. The CDR3 extends over 14 amino acids. The ends were cut back, 6 bases at V and 6 bases at J, with 17 bases in the middle. CDR3 residues: CASSPESGEAEAFF. CDR3 nucleotide sequence: TGTGCCAGCTCCCCTGAGAGCGGGGAGGCTGAAGCTTTCTTT.